A selection of T cell receptor beta chains follows, all from one sample in a study of blood T cell repertoires in COVID-19. TCRdb's copy holds only in-frame clones and misses some; the assay was immunoSEQ multiplex PCR. The top ten clones hold 9.5% to 12% of a sample with some 200,000 clones, approximately 87% of them seen once. Specimen: peripheral blood. Receptors were obtained from a woman aged 55-75 years with COVID-19, enrolled during active disease. CDR3s leave out the opening cysteine and the closing phenylalanine or tryptophan. Each record gives: J gene, V gene, CDR3 protein.

j_gene: TRBJ2-7; v_gene: TRBV7-9; CDR3aa: ASSLGIAYEQY
j_gene: TRBJ2-7; v_gene: TRBV5-1; CDR3aa: ASSLYPTGGEEQY
j_gene: TRBJ2-1; v_gene: TRBV5-1; CDR3aa: ASSLEITSDYEQF
j_gene: TRBJ2-7; v_gene: TRBV7-9; CDR3aa: ASSRLGQGYEQY
j_gene: TRBJ2-5; v_gene: TRBV5-4; CDR3aa: ASSDPGLKTRKTQY
j_gene: TRBJ2-7; v_gene: TRBV29-1; CDR3aa: SASLGDGSYEQY
j_gene: TRBJ2-2; v_gene: TRBV2; CDR3aa: ARGTSGSTGELF
j_gene: TRBJ1-4; v_gene: TRBV11-2; CDR3aa: ASRCDGLF
j_gene: TRBJ2-3; v_gene: TRBV19; CDR3aa: ASAAPDRGGADTQY
j_gene: TRBJ2-3; v_gene: TRBV27; CDR3aa: ASTVSGGTDTQY
j_gene: TRBJ1-1; v_gene: TRBV11-1; CDR3aa: ASSLRTGLLNTEAF